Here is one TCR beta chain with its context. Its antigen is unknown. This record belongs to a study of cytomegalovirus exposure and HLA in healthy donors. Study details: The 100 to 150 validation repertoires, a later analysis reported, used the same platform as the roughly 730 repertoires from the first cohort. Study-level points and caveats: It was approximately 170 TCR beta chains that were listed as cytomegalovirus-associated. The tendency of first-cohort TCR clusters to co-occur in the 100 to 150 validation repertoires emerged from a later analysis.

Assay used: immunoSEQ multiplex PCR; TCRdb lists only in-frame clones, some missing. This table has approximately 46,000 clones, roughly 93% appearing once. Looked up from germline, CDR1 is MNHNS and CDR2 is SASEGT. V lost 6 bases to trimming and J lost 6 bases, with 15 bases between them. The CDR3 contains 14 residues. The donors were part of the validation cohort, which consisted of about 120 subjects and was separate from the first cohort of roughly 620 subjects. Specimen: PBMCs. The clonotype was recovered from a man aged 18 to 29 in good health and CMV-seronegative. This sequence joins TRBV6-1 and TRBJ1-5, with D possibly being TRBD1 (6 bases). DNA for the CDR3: TGTGCCAGCAGGGCGGTGGGGGCTTTTCAGCCCCAGCATTTT. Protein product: CASRAVGAFQPQHF.